The 21 T cell receptor beta chains presented below share a single source sample, sequenced in a study of blood T cell repertoires in COVID-19. Profiling relied on immunoSEQ multiplex PCR, and the TCRdb table lists in-frame clones only, not all of them. This sample has a few hundred thousand clones, with around 84% found just once. The material sequenced was peripheral blood. Receptors originate from a human donor with acute or convalescent COVID-19. The donor label of this sample is uncertain.

The chain couples TRBV18 to TRBJ1-1, with unresolved D. CDR3 length: 18 amino acids. Trimming cost V 2 bases and J 4 bases, with 23 bases left between them. Germline-derived CDR1 and CDR2 are KGHSH and LQKENI. The CDR3 coding sequence is TGTGCCAGCTCACCAGGAAACGTCGGGTTAAGGAGGGTCACTGAAGCTTTCTTT. It yields the protein CASSPGNVGLRRVTEAFF. The whole variable domain, remainder taken from reference TRBV18 and TRBJ1-1, is NAGVMQNPRHLVRRRGQEARLRCSPMKGHSHVYWYRQLPEEGLKFMVYLQKENIIDESGMPKERFSAEFPKEGPSILRIQQVVRGDSAAYFCASSPGNVGLRRVTEAFFGQGTRLTVV.

This chain's CDR3 is CASSRTGNNEKLFF. DNA of the CDR3: TGTGCCAGCAGTCGGACAGGGAATAATGAAAAACTGTTTTTT. The rearrangement uses TRBV2 and TRBJ1-4, with 8 bases that match TRBD1. The V gene end was trimmed by 5 bases and the J gene end by 4 bases; junction bases not matched to a gene: 3. The CDR3 length is 14 residues. Per the germline V gene, CDR1 is SNHLY and CDR2 is FYNNEI.

This clone has just a few counts. This chain links TRBV19 with TRBJ2-4; 9 nucleotides match TRBD2. Germline V gives CDR1 LNHDA, CDR2 SQIVND (reference sequence). V gave up 3 bases and J gave up 3 bases; unmatched junction bases: 12. There are 18 residues in the CDR3. CDR3 sequence reads: CASSMMGGGAGSKNIQYF. The CDR3, as DNA: TGTGCCAGTAGTATGATGGGCGGGGGGGCCGGTAGCAAAAACATTCAGTACTTC. Based on the CDR3 plus reference TRBV19 and TRBJ2-4, the full variable domain is DGGITQSPKYLFRKEGQNVTLSCEQNLNHDAMYWYRQDPGQGLRLIYYSQIVNDFQKGDIAEGYSVSREKKESFPLTVTSAQKNPTAFYLCASSMMGGGAGSKNIQYFGAGTRLSVL.

The chain uses TRBV2 and TRBJ2-3, with 8 positions matching TRBD2. Germline V gene data show CDR1 as SNHLY and CDR2 as FYNNEI. The ends lost 6 bases at V and 1 base at J; junction bases unmatched: 3. CDR3 size: 14 residues. The CDR3 bases are TGTGCCAGCAGAAAGCGGGGGCGCACAGATACGCAGTATTTT. Translated, it gives CASRKRGRTDTQYF.

The table lists this clone with a few counts. CDR3 sequence reads: CASSYDRGLGQPQHF. The CDR3 region has the DNA TGTGCCAGCAGTTACGACAGGGGGCTTGGTCAGCCCCAGCATTTT. The chain couples TRBV7-2 to TRBJ1-5, with 10 bases fitting TRBD1. Germline V gene sequence: CDR1 SGHTA, CDR2 FQGNSA. The CDR3 has 15 amino acids. The junction had 8 bases not matched to a gene; V was cut back by 6 bases and J by 6 bases.

The chain carries TRBV6-5 and TRBJ2-5; TRBD2 agrees at 10 bases. The CDR3 has 14 amino acids. The V gene's germline CDR1 is MNHEY and CDR2 SVGAGI. V shed 7 bases, J shed 4 bases, and the junction held 6 bases outside the gene matches. The CDR3 loop reads CASNSGGAGETQYF. The CDR3 DNA sequence: TGTGCCAGCAACAGCGGGGGGGCGGGAGAGACCCAGTACTTC.

The CDR3 nucleotides read TGTGCCAGCAGTCAACAGGGAGTCACTGAAGCTTTCTTT. Translating it yields CASSQQGVTEAFF. The V call is TRBV12-3 or TRBV12-4, the J call TRBJ1-1; D perhaps matches TRBD1 (6 bases). The CDR3 is 13 amino acids. V was cut by 5 bases and J by 4 bases, with 11 bases left in between.

V gene TRBV29-1 combines with J gene TRBJ1-1; 7 nucleotides match TRBD1. The CDR3 sequence is 16 residues long. J lost 0 bases, V lost 1 base, and 8 bases had no gene match. CDR1 is SQVTM and CDR2 is ANQGSEA in the germline V gene. The CDR3 DNA reads as TGCAGCGTTGAAGGGCGACAGGGAGTTATGAACACTGAAGCTTTCTTT. The encoded protein is CSVEGRQGVMNTEAFF.

This clone has only one observation. CDR3 nucleotides: TGTGCCAGTAATCCGAGGACAGGGGGCGTCGAGACCCAGTACTTC. It is translated as CASNPRTGGVETQYF. V gene TRBV6-5 combines with J gene TRBJ2-5; TRBD1 matches 11 bases. The trim removed 9 bases at V and 5 bases at J, leaving 11 bases unmatched. This CDR3 spans 15 amino acids. Germline values: CDR1 MNHEY, CDR2 SVGAGI.

The V call is TRBV11-2, the J call TRBJ2-1; a possible D gene is TRBD1 (6 bases). CDR1 is SGHAT, CDR2 FQNNGV, per germline. The germline V and J ends were trimmed by 4 bases and 2 bases, with 18 bases remaining between them. CDR3 size: 17 residues. The CDR3, as DNA: TGTGCCAGCAGCTCCATAGAGGGGGACCGAACCTACAATGAGCAGTTCTTC. Amino acid sequence: CASSSIEGDRTYNEQFF.

The gene calls are TRBV29-1 and TRBJ1-1, with D tentatively TRBD1 (6 bases). The CDR3 has 14 amino acids. CDR1 is SQVTM and CDR2 is ANQGSEA in the germline V gene. Trimming removed 1 base from V and 1 base from J, with 10 bases in between. The CDR3 is CSVEGSGENTEAFF. CDR3 DNA sequence: TGCAGCGTTGAAGGATCAGGGGAGAACACTGAAGCTTTCTTT.

This clone was observed a handful of times. V gene TRBV6-4 combines with J gene TRBJ2-3; D is unresolved. In germline, CDR1 is MRHNA, CDR2 SNTAGT. The CDR3 length is 14 residues. V lost 2 bases and J 2 bases, leaving 8 bases between the germline ends. The CDR3 protein is CASSDAPSTDTQYF. CDR3 DNA sequence: TGTGCCAGCAGTGACGCGCCTTCCACAGATACGCAGTATTTT.

This sequence joins TRBV5-4 and TRBJ2-4; D gene unclear. V gave up 1 base and J gave up 0 bases, with 8 bases separating them. CDR3 length equals 15 residues. The germline CDR1 and CDR2 sequences are SGHNT and YYREEE (reference sequence). CDR3 coding DNA: TGTGCCAGCAGCTTGATAGACTCAGCCAAAAACATTCAGTACTTC. It translates to CASSLIDSAKNIQYF.

The chain is built from TRBV10-1 and TRBJ2-1; D may be TRBD2 (6 bases). V shed 6 bases and J shed 5 bases, with 17 bases lying between them. CDR1 and CDR2 from the germline V gene are WNHNN and SYGVQD (reference sequence). This CDR3 is 15 amino acids long. The CDR3 sequence is CASSRSREWDNEQFF. CDR3 nucleotide sequence: TGCGCCAGCAGCCGTTCTCGGGAGTGGGACAATGAGCAGTTCTTC.

This chain joins TRBV9 and TRBJ1-5; D possibly corresponds to TRBD1 (6 bases). Germline V gene lookup returns CDR1 SGDLS and CDR2 YYNGEE. The ends were cut back, 4 bases at V and 5 bases at J, with 13 bases in the middle. This CDR3 is built from 14 residues. This CDR3 reads CASSPGGAHQPQHF. CDR3 in DNA: TGTGCCAGCAGCCCGGGGGGCGCACATCAGCCCCAGCATTTT. Based on the CDR3 plus reference TRBV9 and TRBJ1-5, the full variable domain is DSGVTQTPKHLITATGQRVTLRCSPRSGDLSVYWYQQSLDQGLQFLIQYYNGEERAKGNILERFSAQQFPDLHSELNLSSLELGDSALYFCASSPGGAHQPQHFGDGTRLSIL.

This clone has a single count. The gene calls are TRBV5-5 and TRBJ1-1, with 8 bases matching TRBD1. CDR3 size: 15 residues. Germline V gives CDR1 SGHKS, CDR2 YYEKEE (reference sequence). V lost 5 bases to trimming and J lost 7 bases; unmatched junction nucleotides: 13. CDR3 DNA: TGTGCCAGCAGAAACACAGGGGGATTAGAGGTTGAAGCTTTCTTT. Translation gives CASRNTGGLEVEAFF. The full variable domain, rest sourced from reference TRBV5-5 and TRBJ1-1, is DAGVTQSPTHLIKTRGQQVTLRCSPISGHKSVSWYQQVLGQGPQFIFQYYEKEERGRGNFPDRFSARQFPNYSSELNVNALLLGDSALYLCASRNTGGLEVEAFFGQGTRLTVV.

The chain has TRBV28 and TRBJ2-7; tentatively, D is TRBD1 (5 bases). Germline V gene lookup returns CDR1 MDHEN and CDR2 SYDVKM. The CDR3 extends over 15 amino acids. V was trimmed by 6 bases and J by 0 bases, leaving 15 bases between them. The CDR3 DNA reads TGTGCCAGCAGGTCGACAGCCGGTGGCTCCTACGAGCAGTACTTC. Translation: CASRSTAGGSYEQYF.

This clone has a handful of counts. The V call is TRBV11-2, the J call TRBJ1-1, with D uncertain. The ends were cut back, 4 bases at V and 2 bases at J, with 8 bases in the middle. The CDR3 consists of 13 residues. CDR1 is SGHAT, CDR2 FQNNGV, per germline. The CDR3 is CASSYISNTEAFF. Here the CDR3 DNA reads TGTGCCAGCAGCTATATCTCTAACACTGAAGCTTTCTTT.

In this sample, this clone turned up a few times. CDR3 nucleotide sequence: TGTGCCAGTGAGTCCGGGACAGCTAACACTGAAGCTTTCTTT. This sequence encodes CASESGTANTEAFF. The V and J genes are TRBV19 and TRBJ1-1; the match to TRBD1 covers 7 bases. V was pared by 8 bases and J by 2 bases, with 8 bases of the junction left unmatched. The CDR3 totals 14 residues. Germline assignment: CDR1 LNHDA and CDR2 SQIVND (reference sequence).

The rearrangement uses TRBV11-2 and TRBJ1-1; D not resolved. Germline loops: CDR1 SGHAT, CDR2 FQNNGV. CDR3 length: 11 amino acids. V was pared by 2 bases and J by 10 bases, with 8 bases between. The CDR3 bases are TGTGCCAGCAGCTTATTGTCCAGAGCTTTCTTT. Its protein is CASSLLSRAFF.

This chain uses TRBV3-1 (or the pseudogene TRBV3-2) with TRBJ2-3; D is uncertain. Trimming cost V 8 bases and J 6 bases, with 12 bases left between them. Looked up from germline, CDR1 is LGHDT and CDR2 is YNNKEL (reference sequence). The CDR3 consists of 12 residues. CDR3 sequence: CASLSGSDTQYF. CDR3 coding DNA: TGTGCCAGCTTATCGGGTAGTGATACGCAGTATTTT.